A selection of T cell receptor beta chains follows, all from one sample in a study of beta chain features in type 1 diabetes. Repertoires were generated with immunoSEQ multiplex PCR, while TCRdb's copy carries only in-frame clones and drops some. The data show roughly 220,000 clones, with roughly 17% seen just once and 0.08% to 0.095% held by the top ten. The source material was naive CD4+ T cells from blood. Receptor source: a man aged 30-40 years with type 1 diabetes. The CDR3 runs from the conserved cysteine through the conserved F or W. The order of the fields is J gene, clone size, V gene, D gene, CDR3 DNA, CDR3 protein. The D gene is left open where the match is weak. Clone size is not always given. Where it is, it says once, few, many or a class for expanded clones.

TRBJ2-3,.,TRBV11-2,.,TGTGCCAGCAGCCGCGGGGGCACGCAGTATTTT,CASSRGGTQYF
TRBJ1-3,few,TRBV29-1,.,TGCAGCGTTGTCTCGCGCTCTGGAAACACCATATATTTT,CSVVSRSGNTIYF
TRBJ2-1,few,TRBV14,TRBD2,TGTGCCAGCAGCCGGACTAGCTCCTACAATGAGCAGTTCTTC,CASSRTSSYNEQFF
TRBJ2-3,few,TRBV30,TRBD2,TGTGCCTGGACCGTAGGACTAGCGGGAGCCACAGATACGCAGTATTTT,CAWTVGLAGATDTQYF
TRBJ2-7,few,TRBV29-1,.,TGCAGCGTTGCTGGGACCTACGAGCAGTACTTC,CSVAGTYEQYF
TRBJ2-5,few,TRBV4-1,.,TGCGCCAGCAGCCAAGAAGGCGAGACCCAGTACTTC,CASSQEGETQYF
TRBJ1-2,.,TRBV5-1,TRBD1,TGCGCCAGCAGCTCCGCCGGGACAGATTATGGCTACACCTTC,CASSSAGTDYGYTF
TRBJ2-3,few,TRBV7-3,.,TGTGCCAGCAGCTTAACGAGCGCAGTTACAGATACGCAGTATTTT,CASSLTSAVTDTQYF
TRBJ1-1,few,TRBV5-4,TRBD1,TGTGCCAGCAGCAACGGACAGGGTGGAACTGAAGCTTTCTTT,CASSNGQGGTEAFF
TRBJ2-1,.,TRBV30,.,TGTGCCTGGAATGGTCCCAGCGCTGACAATGAGCAGTTCTTC,CAWNGPSADNEQFF
TRBJ2-3,once,TRBV6-5,TRBD1,TGTGCCAGCGGACAGGGAATCACAGATACGCAGTATTTT,CASGQGITDTQYF
TRBJ2-1,few,TRBV30,.,TGTGCCTGGAGTTTGGGCGGTCGATTCAATGAGCAGTTCTTC,CAWSLGGRFNEQFF
TRBJ2-5,.,TRBV6-5,.,TGTGCCAGCAGACCACAGGGATCGGGGACCCAGTACTTC,CASRPQGSGTQYF
TRBJ2-7,.,TRBV4-2,.,TGTGCCAGCAGCCAAGATCAGGTGGGGCCCTACGAGCAGTACTTC,CASSQDQVGPYEQYF
TRBJ2-1,.,TRBV5-6,.,TGTGCCAGCAGGGAGGCGGGTGAGCAGTTCTTC,CASREAGEQFF
TRBJ2-3,few,TRBV7-3,.,TGTGCCAGCAGCTTACTGGCGGCAGATACGCAGTATTTT,CASSLLAADTQYF
TRBJ2-1,few,TRBV25-1,.,TGTGCCAGCAGTCGGGGGTCCTACAATGAGCAGTTCTTC,CASSRGSYNEQFF
TRBJ1-1,few,TRBV29-1,TRBD1,TGCAGCGTTGGGAGTGTGGCAGGGGGCACTGAAGCTTTCTTT,CSVGSVAGGTEAFF
TRBJ2-1,.,TRBV27,.,TGTGCCAGCAGTCCCCTTATAGCGGCCAATGAGCAGTTCTTC,CASSPLIAANEQFF
TRBJ2-5,few,TRBV7-9,.,TGTGCCAGCAGCTTAAAGGGTCCGGAGACCCAGTACTTC,CASSLKGPETQYF
TRBJ1-5,few,TRBV23-1,TRBD1,TGCGCCAGCAGTCCCCCGGGACAGAATCAGCCCCAGCATTTT,CASSPPGQNQPQHF
TRBJ2-3,.,TRBV30,TRBD2,TGTGCCTGGAGTCCTAATAGCGGGACGACTGTGATGCAGTATTTT,CAWSPNSGTTVMQYF
TRBJ2-1,.,TRBV28,.,TGTGCCAGCAGTCAAATGGACCGCCATGAGCAGTTCTTC,CASSQMDRHEQFF
TRBJ2-7,.,TRBV2,.,TGTGCCAGCACAGGAGCCTCCTACGAGCAGTACTTC,CASTGASYEQYF
TRBJ1-5,few,TRBV15,.,TGTGCCACGACAAAAGCCCAAGGTTATAGCAATCAGCCCCAGCATTTT,CATTKAQGYSNQPQHF
TRBJ2-7,few,TRBV18,.,TGTGCCAGCTCACCAATGGCCTACGAGCAGTACTTC,CASSPMAYEQYF
TRBJ2-3,.,TRBV29-1,TRBD2,TGCAGCGTTGAAGACTGGGGGACTAGCGGGAGGATGGAAGATACGCAGTATTTT,CSVEDWGTSGRMEDTQYF
TRBJ2-3,few,TRBV29-1,.,TGCAGCTCTCAGAGGTTGATCACAGATACGCAGTATTTT,CSSQRLITDTQYF
TRBJ1-1,few,TRBV5-1,.,TGCGCCAGCAGCTTGGAGGGCGTTGAAGCTTTCTTT,CASSLEGVEAFF
TRBJ2-7,few,TRBV20-1,.,TGCAGTGCTGGACTACACGAGCAGTACTTC,CSAGLHEQYF
TRBJ2-3,.,TRBV7-2,TRBD1,TGTGCCAGCAGCTTCTTGGGACAGGGAATGGATACGCAGTATTTT,CASSFLGQGMDTQYF
TRBJ1-5,.,TRBV7-2,TRBD1,TGTGCCAGCAGCTTTTCCCCCGGACAGGGGAATCAGCCCCAGCATTTT,CASSFSPGQGNQPQHF
TRBJ2-1,.,TRBV19,.,TGTGCCAGTGGTTACAATGAGCAGTTCTTC,CASGYNEQFF
TRBJ2-3,few,TRBV7-9,.,TGTGCCAGCAGCTTAAGAGATACGCAGTATTTT,CASSLRDTQYF
TRBJ2-3,few,TRBV29-1,.,TGCAGCGGGGGATTGTTTGGCGCAGATACGCAGTATTTT,CSGGLFGADTQYF
TRBJ1-2,few,TRBV6-1,.,TGTGCCAGCAGACCCACAGGGAGTAGCTACACCTTC,CASRPTGSSYTF
TRBJ1-1,.,TRBV10-3,.,TGTGCCACCCTCCGAGAACCGAACACTGAAGCTTTCTTT,CATLREPNTEAFF
TRBJ2-1,.,TRBV28,.,TGTGCCAGCAGCGGACTGGGCCAGACATCCTACAATGAGCAGTTCTTC,CASSGLGQTSYNEQFF
TRBJ2-1,.,TRBV2,TRBD1,TGTGCCAGCAGCTGGACAGGCCCCCTGGGCAATGAGCAGTTCTTC,CASSWTGPLGNEQFF
TRBJ2-7,.,TRBV7-2,TRBD2,TGTGCCAGCAGCTTGACTAGCGGGAGGTTCCCCTCCTACGAGCAGTACTTC,CASSLTSGRFPSYEQYF
TRBJ2-5,.,TRBV21-1,.,TGTGCCAGCAGCAAGACATTTCAACTTGGCGGGAGTAAAGAGACCCAGTACTTC,CASSKTFQLGGSKETQYF
TRBJ1-1,few,TRBV5-4,.,TGTGCCAGCAGCTTGGGGCAGACAAACACTGAAGCTTTCTTT,CASSLGQTNTEAFF
TRBJ1-5,.,TRBV30,.,TGTGCCTGGAGTACGGGGGGTGATCAGCCCCAGCATTTT,CAWSTGGDQPQHF
TRBJ1-1,.,TRBV12-5,.,TGTGCTAGTGGTTTGTGGGAGAACACTGAAGCTTTCTTT,CASGLWENTEAFF
TRBJ1-5,few,TRBV14,.,TGTGCCAGCAGCCAAGTCCAGGGCTATAGCAATCAGCCCCAGCATTTT,CASSQVQGYSNQPQHF
TRBJ2-7,.,TRBV5-1,.,TGCGCCAGCAGCTTAGGGGGTTCTTGGTTCTACGAGCAGTACTTC,CASSLGGSWFYEQYF
TRBJ2-1,few,TRBV7-6,.,TGTGCCAGCAGCTTGATACAGGGTGTCGTCTTCTTC,CASSLIQGVVFF
TRBJ1-1,.,TRBV28,TRBD1,TGTGCCAGCAGTTCGCCGGGACAGACTATGAACACTGAAGCTTTCTTT,CASSSPGQTMNTEAFF